The next 28 T cell receptor beta chains were all read from a single sample in a study of regulatory T cells in long-lasting Graves disease. Sequencing libraries for TCR beta were prepared with iRepertoire HTBI primers and Arm-PCR of CDR3 regions. MiXCR was run by TCRdb on the multiplex PCR reads, yielding one entry per CDR3 protein. The data contain 400,000 to 650,000 distinct CDR3 sequences, around 16% of them seen just once; the ten biggest clones take up roughly 25%. As for time point: newly diagnosed GD, antithyroid drugs for less than 3 months. Isolated PBMC RNA provided the starting material for the TCR library. These data were likewise used in another study, on T cells in Graves' hyperthyroidism and ophthalmopathy.

This sample comprised peripheral blood mononuclear cells (PBMCs), obtained at new diagnosis, from a patient treated with antithyroid drugs. These receptors came from a woman aged 35-65 years with Graves disease.

This clonotype was detected many times. J is TRBJ2-1 and V is TRBV12-3 or TRBV12-4; D unclear. This CDR3 is built from 14 residues. Between the trimmed V and J ends, which lost 4 bases and 3 bases, there was a span of 10 bases. CDR3 region: CASSSQGIYNEQFF. The DNA for the CDR3 is TGTGCCAGCAGTTCTCAAGGTATCTACAATGAGCAGTTCTTC.

The rearrangement joins TRBV19 to TRBJ1-5; 10 nucleotides line up with TRBD1. CDR1 is LNHDA and CDR2 is SQIVND in the germline V gene (reference sequence). V was clipped by 1 base and J by 5 bases; unmatched bases: 5. This CDR3 is 16 amino acids long. This CDR3 reads CASSIGDRGRYQPQHF. The CDR3 DNA reads TGTGCCAGTAGTATAGGGGACAGGGGAAGGTATCAGCCCCAGCATTTT.

The chain joins TRBV4-1 to TRBJ2-7; 9 bases map to TRBD1. The CDR3 covers 15 residues. CDR1 MGHRA and CDR2 YSYEKL come from the germline V gene. V lost 3 bases, J lost 4 bases, and 7 bases stayed unmatched. CDR3: CASSHPGQGLYEQYF. CDR3 sequence (DNA): TGCGCCAGCAGCCACCCGGGACAGGGTCTTTACGAGCAGTACTTC.

This clonotype was seen repeatedly, ten times or more. This chain uses TRBV2 with TRBJ2-4, with 8 nucleotides matching TRBD1. Germline CDR1 SNHLY, CDR2 FYNNEI. V gave up 5 bases and J gave up 3 bases; unmatched junction bases: 6. The length of the CDR3 is 15 residues. CDR3 amino acids: CASSQRTGYKNIQYF. DNA of the CDR3: TGTGCCAGCAGTCAGCGGACAGGGTACAAAAACATTCAGTACTTC.

CDR3 residues: CASSGRGLQGGYEQYF. DNA of the CDR3: TGTGCCAGCAGTGGAAGGGGGCTGCAGGGGGGGTACGAGCAGTACTTC. This chain joins TRBV25-1 and TRBJ2-7, with D possibly being TRBD1 or TRBD2 (7 bases each). The germline V gene encodes CDR1 MGHDK and CDR2 SYGVNS. The CDR3 has 16 residues. Trimming took off 4 bases at V and 4 bases at J, with 20 bases between the two ends.

Ten or more counts support this clonotype. The chain links TRBV2 to TRBJ1-5; D gene uncertain. With 7 bases removed from V and 2 bases from J, the gap between germline ends came to 12 bases. CDR3 size: 14 residues. Germline CDR1 SNHLY, CDR2 FYNNEI. This chain's CDR3 is CASTLSGGNQPQHF. DNA for the CDR3: TGTGCCAGCACTCTATCCGGGGGCAATCAGCCCCAGCATTTT.

The chain links TRBV27 to TRBJ1-5; D is unclear. There are 12 residues in the CDR3. The germline V and J ends were trimmed by 3 bases and 6 bases, with 6 bases remaining between them. CDR1 MNHEY and CDR2 SMNVEV come from the germline V gene (reference sequence). CDR3 in amino acids: CASSFTGQPQHF. Written as DNA, the CDR3 is TGTGCCAGCAGTTTTACTGGTCAGCCCCAGCATTTT.

A few counts support this clonotype. V usage is TRBV5-1 and J usage is TRBJ1-6, with a possible D match to TRBD1 (6 bases). Per the germline V gene, CDR1 is SGHRS and CDR2 is YFSETQ. There are 13 residues in the CDR3. Trimming stripped 0 bases from V and 10 bases from J, with 8 bases between. The DNA of the CDR3 is TGCGCCAGCAGCTTGGCGGGGGCATCACCCCTCCACTTT. Its protein product is CASSLAGASPLHF.

There are a few counts of this clonotype. The rearrangement joins TRBV11-2 to TRBJ2-6; no reliable D call. Trimming removed 0 bases at V and 0 bases at J, with 6 bases between. CDR3 length equals 16 residues. From germline, CDR1 is SGHAT and CDR2 FQNNGV. The DNA for the CDR3 is TGTGCCAGCAGCTTAGATAACTTCTCTGGGGCCAACGTCCTGACTTTC. This gives the protein CASSLDNFSGANVLTF.

The chain joins TRBV19 to TRBJ1-2; no definite D call. The germline V and J ends were trimmed by 1 base and 2 bases, with 5 bases remaining between them. Germline V lookup: CDR1 LNHDA, CDR2 SQIVND (reference sequence). The CDR3 is made up of 13 amino acids. This chain's CDR3 is CASSIVANYGYTF. The CDR3 bases are TGTGCCAGTAGTATAGTGGCCAACTATGGCTACACCTTC.

V usage is TRBV28 and J usage is TRBJ1-2; 9 bases match TRBD1. Trimming cost V 1 base and J 3 bases; bases outside gene matches: 12. This CDR3 contains 18 residues. CDR1 MDHEN and CDR2 SYDVKM come from the germline V gene. In DNA, the CDR3 is TGTGCCAGCAGTTTATATGGGACTCCGGGACAGGGCGACTATGGCTACACCTTC. Translated: CASSLYGTPGQGDYGYTF.

The table lists this clonotype with many counts. V and J are TRBV2 and TRBJ1-1; D unresolved. Per the germline V gene, CDR1 is SNHLY and CDR2 is FYNNEI. V was clipped by 8 bases and J by 1 base, with 11 bases between them. The CDR3 extends over 13 amino acids. DNA for the CDR3: TGTGCCAGCCGGGGAGATTGGAACACTGAAGCTTTCTTT. Translating it yields CASRGDWNTEAFF.

This clonotype was observed at least ten times. This chain links TRBV9 with TRBJ2-5, with D tentatively TRBD2 (6 bases). Germline assignment: CDR1 SGDLS and CDR2 YYNGEE. The CDR3 totals 15 residues. With 2 bases removed from V and 5 bases from J, the gap between germline ends came to 16 bases. This CDR3 is CASSVAAGLGETQYF. The CDR3 DNA follows: TGTGCCAGCAGCGTGGCAGCGGGCCTAGGGGAGACCCAGTACTTC.

This clonotype was seen ten or more times. V and J are TRBV12-3 or TRBV12-4 and TRBJ2-3, with 8 bases aligning to TRBD2. The length of the CDR3 is 15 residues. The J segment lost 6 bases and the V segment lost 9 bases, leaving 14 bases of the junction unmatched. CDR3 nucleotides: TGTGCCAGTTGCCCCGGGGGGGGGGCAGCTGATACGCAGTATTTT. Protein: CASCPGGGAADTQYF.

The rearrangement joins TRBV4-1 to TRBJ1-2, with 11 bases that match TRBD1. The V segment lost 1 base and the J segment 4 bases; nucleotides outside the gene matches: 17. Germline V lookup: CDR1 MGHRA, CDR2 YSYEKL. The CDR3 is made up of 20 amino acids. As DNA, the CDR3 is TGCGCCAGCAGCCAAGCGTCCAGCCGGGACAGGGGGAAATTGTCCTATGGCTACACCTTC. Amino acids: CASSQASSRDRGKLSYGYTF.

This clonotype was counted many times. This sequence joins TRBV27 and TRBJ2-3, with 9 bases lining up with TRBD2. Germline CDR1 and CDR2: MNHEY and SMNVEV (reference sequence). The ends lost 6 bases at V and 14 bases at J; junction bases unmatched: 18. CDR3 length equals 15 residues. In nucleotides, the CDR3 is TGTGCCAGCAGCCTAACGTCTAGCGGGGCCACTGCAGGGTATTTT. Amino acids: CASSLTSSGATAGYF.

This clonotype showed up just a few times. The chain recombines TRBV9 with TRBJ2-2, with D unclear. The CDR3 is made up of 14 amino acids. V lost 0 bases, J lost 4 bases, and 7 bases lay in between. From germline, CDR1 is SGDLS and CDR2 YYNGEE. DNA for the CDR3: TGTGCCAGCAGCGTAGTAGATGCCACCGGGGAGCTGTTTTTT. This translates into CASSVVDATGELFF.

Comment on this clonotype: An end of the junction differs from the germline gene, which may be a read error. The chain uses TRBV28 and TRBJ1-2; D might be TRBD1 (6 bases). Per germline, CDR1 MDHEN and CDR2 SYDVKM. The CDR3 has 15 amino acids. CDR3 bases: TGTGCCGGCAGTTTGGGGGGGGCGGGAGGCTATGGCTACACCTTC. Residues: CAGSLGGAGGYGYTF.

In this sample, this clonotype turned up many times. The gene calls are TRBV12-3 or TRBV12-4 and TRBJ2-1, with 11 nucleotides matching TRBD2. V lost 5 bases to trimming and J lost 4 bases; unmatched junction nucleotides: 4. The CDR3 is 15 residues long. CDR3 protein: CASSTSGGSYNEQFF. CDR3 nucleotide sequence: TGTGCCAGCAGTACTAGCGGGGGATCTTACAATGAGCAGTTCTTC.

This clonotype was observed many times. The chain joins TRBV12-3 or TRBV12-4 to TRBJ2-7; D perhaps matches TRBD2 (5 bases). Trimming took 4 bases from V and 3 from J, leaving 13 bases between them. The CDR3 covers 14 residues. The CDR3 loop reads CASSWGVGHYEQYF. CDR3 DNA: TGTGCCAGCAGTTGGGGAGTTGGTCACTACGAGCAGTACTTC.

V is TRBV30 and J is TRBJ2-7, with 8 positions matching TRBD1. This CDR3 contains 15 residues. The germline V gene encodes CDR1 GTSNPN and CDR2 SVGIG (reference sequence). V was pared by 0 bases and J by 0 bases, with 4 bases of the junction left unmatched. In DNA form, the CDR3 reads TGTGCCTGGAGTGTAGGGGACAGGAGCTCCTACGAGCAGTACTTC. This translates into CAWSVGDRSSYEQYF.

This clonotype came up many times. V is TRBV28 and J is TRBJ2-3, with D maybe TRBD1 (6 bases). CDR1 and CDR2 (germline): MDHEN, SYDVKM. V lost 4 bases to trimming and J lost 1 base, with 12 bases between them. CDR3 size: 15 residues. CDR3 DNA: TGTGCCAGCAGTTATATCCCAGGGGGCACAGATACGCAGTATTTT. Translated, it gives CASSYIPGGTDTQYF.

As for this clonotype: The CDR3 end shows no conserved phenylalanine or tryptophan, and so a read error is likely. In DNA, the CDR3 is TGTGCCAGCAGTTTATCGGCGGGGGGGGGGATTGAGACAGATACGCAGTATCTT. It translates to CASSLSAGGGIETDTQYL. The chain couples TRBV27 to TRBJ2-3; 9 bases are shared with TRBD2. The CDR3 has 18 residues. V lost 0 bases, J lost 3 bases, and 10 bases stayed unmatched. Germline V gives CDR1 MNHEY, CDR2 SMNVEV (reference sequence).

This clonotype is a singleton in its sample. One base away lies a much larger clone, so this may be a sequencing read error. This chain connects TRBV7-9 to TRBJ2-3; D is uncertain. The germline V gene has CDR1 SEHNR and CDR2 FQNEAQ (reference sequence). The CDR3 contains 12 residues. With 5 bases removed from V and 2 bases from J, the gap between germline ends came to 5 bases. CDR3 in DNA: TGTGCCAGCAGCCAGTTCACAGATACGCAGTATTTT. As protein: CASSQFTDTQYF. The full variable domain, completed using reference TRBV7-9 and TRBJ2-3, is DTGVSQNPRHKITKRGQNVTFRCDPISEHNRLYWYRQTLGQGPEFLTYFQNEAQLEKSRLLSDRFSAERPKGSFSTLEIQRTEQGDSAMYLCASSQFTDTQYFGPGTRLTVL.

In its sample, this clonotype was seen many times. The rearrangement uses TRBV5-1 and TRBJ1-5; D perhaps matches TRBD1 (6 bases). With 5 bases removed from V and 4 bases from J, the gap between germline ends came to 10 bases. The CDR3 has 13 amino acids. CDR1 SGHRS and CDR2 YFSETQ come from the germline V gene. The CDR3 DNA reads TGCGCCAGCAGTGGACAGCCTAATCAGCCCCAGCATTTT. Residues: CASSGQPNQPQHF.

This sequence joins TRBV20-1 and TRBJ1-2; D ambiguous. Trimming left V 3 bases short and J 7 bases short, with 9 bases between. CDR1 and CDR2 from the germline V gene are DFQATT and SNEGSKA (reference sequence). This CDR3 has 11 residues. The CDR3 nucleotides are TGCAGTGCTAGGGACCTGGGTGGCTACACCTTC. Its translation: CSARDLGGYTF.

This clonotype was recorded many times. The chain employs TRBV6-1 and TRBJ1-5; D possibly corresponds to TRBD1 (5 bases). V lost 8 bases to trimming and J lost 6 bases, with 14 bases between them. Germline V gene data show CDR1 as MNHNS and CDR2 as SASEGT. The CDR3 length is 13 residues. The CDR3 coding sequence is TGTGCCAGCGAGTCACATAGGGGTCAGCCCCAGCATTTT. Amino acid sequence: CASESHRGQPQHF.

V is TRBV4-1 and J is TRBJ1-6; D might be TRBD1 (6 bases). Per germline, CDR1 MGHRA and CDR2 YSYEKL. Trimming removed 1 base at V and 9 bases at J, with 13 bases between. The length of the CDR3 is 15 residues. The CDR3, as DNA: TGCGCCAGCAGCCAAGCGAGACAGGCTTCTTCACCCCTCCACTTT. This sequence encodes CASSQARQASSPLHF.